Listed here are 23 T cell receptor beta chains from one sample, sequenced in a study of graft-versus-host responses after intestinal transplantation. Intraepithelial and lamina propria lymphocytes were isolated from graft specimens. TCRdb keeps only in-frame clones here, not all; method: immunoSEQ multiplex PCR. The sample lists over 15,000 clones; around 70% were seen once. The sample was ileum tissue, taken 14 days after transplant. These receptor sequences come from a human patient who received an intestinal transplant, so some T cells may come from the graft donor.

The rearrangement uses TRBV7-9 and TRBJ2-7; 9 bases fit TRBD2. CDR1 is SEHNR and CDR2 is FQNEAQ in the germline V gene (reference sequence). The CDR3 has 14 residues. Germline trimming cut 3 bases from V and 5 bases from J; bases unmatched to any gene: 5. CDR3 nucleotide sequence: TGTGCCAGCAGCTTTAGCGGGAGCGTCCACGAGCAGTACTTC. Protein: CASSFSGSVHEQYF. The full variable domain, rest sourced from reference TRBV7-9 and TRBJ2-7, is DTGVSQNPRHKITKRGQNVTFRCDPISEHNRLYWYRQTLGQGPEFLTYFQNEAQLEKSRLLSDRFSAERPKGSFSTLEIQRTEQGDSAMYLCASSFSGSVHEQYFGPGTRLTVT.

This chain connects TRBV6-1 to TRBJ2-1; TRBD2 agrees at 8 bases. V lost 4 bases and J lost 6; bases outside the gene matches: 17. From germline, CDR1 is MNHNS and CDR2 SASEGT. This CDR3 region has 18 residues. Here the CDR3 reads CASSVLGHYGLAPNEQFF. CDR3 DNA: TGTGCCAGCAGTGTTTTGGGGCACTATGGACTAGCTCCCAATGAGCAGTTCTTC.

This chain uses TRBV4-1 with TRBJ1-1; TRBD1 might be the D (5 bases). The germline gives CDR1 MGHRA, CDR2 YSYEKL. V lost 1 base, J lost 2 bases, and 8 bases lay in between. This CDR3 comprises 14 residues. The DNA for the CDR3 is TGCGCCAGCAGCCAAGGTCAGGGAAACACTGAAGCTTTCTTT. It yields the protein CASSQGQGNTEAFF.

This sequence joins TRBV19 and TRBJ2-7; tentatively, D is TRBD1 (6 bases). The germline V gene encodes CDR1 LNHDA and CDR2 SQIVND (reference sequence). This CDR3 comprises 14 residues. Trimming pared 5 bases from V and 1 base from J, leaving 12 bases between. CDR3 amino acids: CASSWGTGSYEQYF. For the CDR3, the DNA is TGTGCCAGTAGTTGGGGTACAGGGTCCTACGAGCAGTACTTC.

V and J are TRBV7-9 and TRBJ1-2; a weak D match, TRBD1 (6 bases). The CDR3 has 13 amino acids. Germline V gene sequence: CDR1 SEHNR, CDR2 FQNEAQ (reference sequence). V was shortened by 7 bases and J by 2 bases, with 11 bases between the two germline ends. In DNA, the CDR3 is TGTGCCAGCAACCCAACAGGGAACTATGGCTACACCTTC. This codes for CASNPTGNYGYTF.

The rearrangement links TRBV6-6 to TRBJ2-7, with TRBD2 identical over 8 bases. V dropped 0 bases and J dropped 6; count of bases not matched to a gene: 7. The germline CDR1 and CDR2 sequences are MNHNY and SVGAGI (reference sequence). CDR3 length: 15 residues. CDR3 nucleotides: TGTGCCAGCAGTTACTCGGGGGCCGGGAGGGGCGAGCAGTACTTC. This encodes CASSYSGAGRGEQYF.

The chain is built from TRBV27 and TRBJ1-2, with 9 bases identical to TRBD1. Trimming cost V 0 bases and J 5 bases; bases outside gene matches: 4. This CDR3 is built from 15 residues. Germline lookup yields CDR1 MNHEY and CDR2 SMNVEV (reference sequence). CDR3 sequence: CASSLSGQGQYGYTF. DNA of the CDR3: TGTGCCAGCAGTTTATCCGGACAGGGGCAGTATGGCTACACCTTC.

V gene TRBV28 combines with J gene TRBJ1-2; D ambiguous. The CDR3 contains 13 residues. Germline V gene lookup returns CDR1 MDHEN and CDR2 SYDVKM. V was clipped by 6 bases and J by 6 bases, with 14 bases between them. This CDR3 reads CASSWEGTNGYTF. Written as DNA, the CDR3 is TGTGCCAGCAGCTGGGAGGGAACTAATGGCTACACCTTC.

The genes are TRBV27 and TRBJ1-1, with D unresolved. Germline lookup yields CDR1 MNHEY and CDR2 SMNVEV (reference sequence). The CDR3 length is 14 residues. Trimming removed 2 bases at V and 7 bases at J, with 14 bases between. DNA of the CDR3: TGTGCCAGCAGTTTACGTCAGTCATCGCATGAAGCTTTCTTT. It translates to CASSLRQSSHEAFF.

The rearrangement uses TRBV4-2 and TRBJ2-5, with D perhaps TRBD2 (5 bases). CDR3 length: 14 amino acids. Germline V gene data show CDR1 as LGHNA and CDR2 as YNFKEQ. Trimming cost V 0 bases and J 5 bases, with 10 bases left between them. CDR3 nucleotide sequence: TGTGCCAGCAGCCAAGATCGGGGTGGGGAGACCCAGTACTTC. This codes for CASSQDRGGETQYF.

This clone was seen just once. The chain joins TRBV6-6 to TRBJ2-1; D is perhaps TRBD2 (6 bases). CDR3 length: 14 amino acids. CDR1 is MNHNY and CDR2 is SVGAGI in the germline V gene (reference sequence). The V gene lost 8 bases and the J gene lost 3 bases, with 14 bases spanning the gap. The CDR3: CASGIWGDYNEQFF. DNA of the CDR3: TGTGCCAGCGGGATATGGGGGGACTACAATGAGCAGTTCTTC.

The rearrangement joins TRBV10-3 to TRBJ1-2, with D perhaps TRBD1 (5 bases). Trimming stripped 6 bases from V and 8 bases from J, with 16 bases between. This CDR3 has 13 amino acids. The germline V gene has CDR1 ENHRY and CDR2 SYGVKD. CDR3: CAIRGSGKRGYTF. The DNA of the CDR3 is TGTGCCATCAGGGGCTCAGGGAAACGGGGCTACACCTTC.

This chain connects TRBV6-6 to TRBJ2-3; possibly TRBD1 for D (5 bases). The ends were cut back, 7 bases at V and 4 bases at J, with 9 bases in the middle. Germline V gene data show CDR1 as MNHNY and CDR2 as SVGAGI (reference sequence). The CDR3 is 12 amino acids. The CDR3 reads CASNQGADTQYF. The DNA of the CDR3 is TGTGCCAGCAATCAGGGTGCAGATACGCAGTATTTT.

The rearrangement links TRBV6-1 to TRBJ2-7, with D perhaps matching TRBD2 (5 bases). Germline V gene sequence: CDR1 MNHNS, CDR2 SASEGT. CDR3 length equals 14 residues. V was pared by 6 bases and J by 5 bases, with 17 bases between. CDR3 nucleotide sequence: TGTGCCAGCAGCCCCGAGCAAGTTAGCGACGAGCAGTACTTC. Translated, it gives CASSPEQVSDEQYF.

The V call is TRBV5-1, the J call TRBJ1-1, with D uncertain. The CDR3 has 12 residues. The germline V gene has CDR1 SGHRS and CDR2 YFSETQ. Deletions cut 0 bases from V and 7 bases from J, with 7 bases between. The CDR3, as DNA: TGCGCCAGCAGCTTGGTCGGGTATGAAGCTTTCTTT. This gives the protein CASSLVGYEAFF.

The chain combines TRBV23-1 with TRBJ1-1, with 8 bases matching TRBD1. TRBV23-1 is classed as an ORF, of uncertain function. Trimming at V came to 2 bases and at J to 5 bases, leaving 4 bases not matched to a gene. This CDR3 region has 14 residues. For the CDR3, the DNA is TGCGCCAGCAGTCAACAGGGGGCTGAAACTGAAGCTTTCTTT. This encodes CASSQQGAETEAFF.

CDR3 amino acids: CATSRGQRLPDEQFF. DNA of the CDR3: TGTGCCACCAGCAGAGGACAGCGCTTGCCCGATGAGCAGTTCTTC. V and J are TRBV15 and TRBJ2-1; D possibly corresponds to TRBD1 (5 bases). Trimming took 1 base from V and 8 from J, leaving 15 bases between them. The CDR3 sequence is 15 residues long. Germline V gene sequence: CDR1 LNHNV, CDR2 YYDKDF (reference sequence).

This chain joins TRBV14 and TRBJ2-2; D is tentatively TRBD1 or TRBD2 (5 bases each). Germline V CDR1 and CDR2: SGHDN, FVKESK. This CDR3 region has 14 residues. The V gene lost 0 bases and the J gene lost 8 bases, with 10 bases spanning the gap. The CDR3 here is CASSQEVGVGELFF. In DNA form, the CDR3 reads TGTGCCAGCAGCCAAGAAGTGGGGGTTGGGGAGCTGTTTTTT.

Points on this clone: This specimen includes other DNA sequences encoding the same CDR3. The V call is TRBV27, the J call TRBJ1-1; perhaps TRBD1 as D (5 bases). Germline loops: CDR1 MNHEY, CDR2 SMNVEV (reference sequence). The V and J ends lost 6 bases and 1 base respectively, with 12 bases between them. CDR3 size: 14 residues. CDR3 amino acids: CASSLLGENTEAFF. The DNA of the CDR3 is TGTGCCAGCAGCCTGTTGGGGGAGAACACTGAAGCTTTCTTT.

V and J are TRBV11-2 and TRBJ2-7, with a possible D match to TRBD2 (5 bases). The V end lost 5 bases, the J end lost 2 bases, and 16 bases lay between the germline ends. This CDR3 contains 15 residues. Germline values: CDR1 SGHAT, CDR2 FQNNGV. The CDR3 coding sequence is TGTGCCAGCAGCCATGTCCCGGACTCCACCTACGAGCAGTACTTC. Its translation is CASSHVPDSTYEQYF.

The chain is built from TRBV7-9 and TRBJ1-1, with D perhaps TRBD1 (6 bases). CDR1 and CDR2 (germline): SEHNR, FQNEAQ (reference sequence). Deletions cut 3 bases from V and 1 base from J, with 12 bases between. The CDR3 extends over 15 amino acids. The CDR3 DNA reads TGTGCCAGCAGCTTTGATACAGGGAGGAACACTGAAGCTTTCTTT. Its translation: CASSFDTGRNTEAFF. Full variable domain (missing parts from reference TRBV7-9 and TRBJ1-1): DTGVSQNPRHKITKRGQNVTFRCDPISEHNRLYWYRQTLGQGPEFLTYFQNEAQLEKSRLLSDRFSAERPKGSFSTLEIQRTEQGDSAMYLCASSFDTGRNTEAFFGQGTRLTVV.

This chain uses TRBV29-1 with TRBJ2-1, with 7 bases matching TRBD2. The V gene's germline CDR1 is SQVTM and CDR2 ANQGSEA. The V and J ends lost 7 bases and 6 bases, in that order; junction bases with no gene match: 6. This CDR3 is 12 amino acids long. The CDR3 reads CSAAWGGNEQFF. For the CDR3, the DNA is TGCAGCGCCGCCTGGGGGGGCAATGAGCAGTTCTTC.

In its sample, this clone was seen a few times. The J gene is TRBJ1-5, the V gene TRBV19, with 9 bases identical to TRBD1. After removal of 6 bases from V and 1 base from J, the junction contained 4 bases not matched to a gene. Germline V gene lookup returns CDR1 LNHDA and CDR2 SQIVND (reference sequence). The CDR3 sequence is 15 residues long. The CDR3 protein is CASRYGQGSNQPQHF. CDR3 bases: TGTGCCAGTAGGTACGGACAGGGGAGCAATCAGCCCCAGCATTTT.